This TCR beta chain was observed in a study of Ad26.COV2.S vaccination and SARS-CoV-2 variants. About the study: Ad26.COV2.S, an intramuscular injection, was given once or twice 56 days apart.

As for this clone: This sample includes further DNA sequences coding for the same CDR3.

The sample's treatment: about 20 received Ad26.COV2.S at low or high dose, single or two shots; a few received placebo; per-sample allocation not given. Samples analyzed were those drawn on day 63 after the first vaccine or placebo injection. Only in-frame clones appear in the TCRdb table, and some are missing; sequencing was by immunoSEQ multiplex PCR. The sample includes about 400,000 clones, about four fifths seen only once; the top ten take roughly 7.4%. CDR3 length: 13 amino acids. V lost 3 bases to trimming and J lost 3 bases, with 8 bases between them. CDR1 LNHDA and CDR2 SQIVND come from the germline V gene (reference sequence).

The clonotype was recovered from a person aged 18-65 years who received the Ad26.COV2.S COVID-19 vaccine or a placebo. The chain carries TRBV19 and TRBJ1-2; D is perhaps TRBD1 (5 bases). This sample comprised peripheral blood, obtained in a trial of Ad26.COV2.S vaccine versus placebo. CDR3 sequence reads: CASSMGGHYGYTF. DNA for the CDR3: TGTGCCAGTAGTATGGGGGGTCACTATGGCTACACCTTC.